The 17 T cell receptor beta chains below come from one sample, sequenced in a study of cytomegalovirus exposure and HLA in healthy donors. PCR primers comprised 60 Vbeta and 13 Jbeta primers. Measured with immunoSEQ multiplex PCR; TCRdb has only the in-frame clones, and not every one. The sample lists some 200,000 clones, about 85% occurring once. The sequenced sample was PBMCs. Source of these receptors: a male donor in good health and CMV-seropositive.

The chain joins TRBV9 to TRBJ2-1, with D perhaps matching TRBD2 (5 bases). V lost 4 bases and J 4 bases, leaving 15 bases between the germline ends. Germline V lookup: CDR1 SGDLS, CDR2 YYNGEE. This CDR3 spans 15 amino acids. The CDR3 region has the DNA TGTGCCAGCAGCCCACTAGGGAGAGAGTACAATGAGCAGTTCTTC. Translating gives CASSPLGREYNEQFF.

This clone was seen a single time. The genes are TRBV6-5 and TRBJ2-5, with a weak D call TRBD1 (6 bases). Germline values: CDR1 MNHEY, CDR2 SVGAGI. The CDR3 has 16 amino acids. The V end lost 4 bases, the J end lost 2 bases, and 17 bases lay between the germline ends. The CDR3 coding sequence is TGTGCCAGCAGTTTTAAACGGACAGTGGGGCAAGAGACCCAGTACTTC. Protein: CASSFKRTVGQETQYF.

The genes are TRBV6-1 and TRBJ1-2, with D tentatively TRBD1 (5 bases). V dropped 6 bases and J dropped 5 bases, with 10 bases sitting between them. The germline CDR1 and CDR2 sequences are MNHNS and SASEGT. This CDR3 contains 12 residues. CDR3 sequence reads: CASRQGSYGYTF. CDR3 sequence (DNA): TGTGCCAGCAGGCAGGGATCATATGGCTACACCTTC.

The V gene is TRBV2, the J gene TRBJ2-7; TRBD2 is a possible D gene (6 bases). This CDR3 contains 12 residues. Germline V gene data show CDR1 as SNHLY and CDR2 as FYNNEI. V gave up 8 bases and J gave up 2 bases, with 10 bases separating them. DNA for the CDR3: TGTGCCAGCGAGTGGGAGGCCTACGAGCAGTACTTC. This encodes CASEWEAYEQYF.

The chain has TRBV2 and TRBJ1-6; a possible D gene is TRBD1 (5 bases). Trimming left V 8 bases short and J 8 bases short, with 10 bases between. The CDR3 contains 12 residues. Per germline, CDR1 SNHLY and CDR2 FYNNEI. As DNA, the CDR3 is TGTGCCAGCGGGAGGGGCGATTCACCCCTCCACTTT. This codes for CASGRGDSPLHF.

CDR3 amino acids: CASTETGKIYGYTF. For the CDR3, the DNA is TGTGCCAGTACCGAGACAGGGAAAATCTATGGCTACACCTTC. The rearrangement joins TRBV19 to TRBJ1-2; TRBD1 matches at 7 bases. With V trimmed by 7 bases and J by 4 bases, 9 bases remained unmatched. This CDR3 has 14 residues. Germline lookup yields CDR1 LNHDA and CDR2 SQIVND (reference sequence). The whole variable domain, remainder taken from reference TRBV19 and TRBJ1-2, is DGGITQSPKYLFRKEGQNVTLSCEQNLNHDAMYWYRQDPGQGLRLIYYSQIVNDFQKGDIAEGYSVSREKKESFPLTVTSAQKNPTAFYLCASTETGKIYGYTFGSGTRLTVV.

The chain uses TRBV5-8 and TRBJ2-7; D perhaps matches TRBD1 (6 bases). Trimming took 0 bases from V and 5 from J, leaving 12 bases between them. Germline-derived CDR1 and CDR2 are SGHTS and YDEGEE. The CDR3 runs 14 residues. The CDR3 is CASSLDRVPNEQYF. The DNA for the CDR3 is TGTGCCAGCAGCTTGGACAGGGTTCCCAACGAGCAGTACTTC.

J is TRBJ2-1 and V is TRBV7-3; 12 bases match TRBD2. Trimming at V came to 5 bases and at J to 7 bases, leaving 3 bases not matched to a gene. The CDR3 totals 14 residues. Germline lookup yields CDR1 SGHTA and CDR2 FQGTGA. CDR3 bases: TGTGCCAGCAGCCTAGCGGGAGGGCCTAATGAGCAGTTCTTC. Its protein product is CASSLAGGPNEQFF.

On this clone itself: One end of the junction fails to match germline, which may point to a read error. V usage is TRBV11-2 and J usage is TRBJ2-2, with 8 bases lining up with TRBD2. CDR1 SGHAT and CDR2 FQNNGV come from the germline V gene. This CDR3 spans 16 amino acids. CDR3 nucleotides: TGTGCCAGCAGCTTAGACGGGGGGGTGAACACCGGGAAGCTGTTTTTT. Translating it yields CASSLDGGVNTGKLFF.

This clone was found once. The V and J genes are TRBV25-1 and TRBJ2-2, with a possible D match to TRBD1 (6 bases). The CDR3 covers 14 residues. Germline CDR1 and CDR2: MGHDK and SYGVNS. Trimming pared 5 bases from V and 2 bases from J, leaving 9 bases between. The CDR3 sequence is CASSPRGNTGELFF. The CDR3 nucleotides are TGTGCCAGCAGTCCCAGGGGAAACACCGGGGAGCTGTTTTTT.

This chain connects TRBV4-1 to TRBJ1-1, with 9 bases that match TRBD1. CDR3 length: 16 residues. V gave up 5 bases and J gave up 8 bases; unmatched junction bases: 15. CDR1 is MGHRA and CDR2 is YSYEKL in the germline V gene. The CDR3 coding sequence is TGCGCCAGCAGCAGAGACAGGGGGGCCAGAACGTTCGAAGCTTTCTTT. Translation: CASSRDRGARTFEAFF.

The chain couples TRBV7-3 to TRBJ2-2; tentative D call: TRBD1 (5 bases). Germline CDR1 is SGHTA and CDR2 is FQGTGA. The germline V and J ends were trimmed by 0 bases and 3 bases, with 5 bases remaining between them. The CDR3 contains 14 residues. CDR3 in amino acids: CASSLTRDTGELFF. DNA of the CDR3: TGTGCCAGCAGCTTAACCAGGGACACCGGGGAGCTGTTTTTT.

The chain couples TRBV9 to TRBJ1-4; 10 positions agree with TRBD1. The CDR3 totals 16 residues. CDR1 is SGDLS, CDR2 YYNGEE, per germline. With 3 bases clipped from V and 6 bases from J, the junction kept 8 bases outside the gene matches. In DNA form, the CDR3 reads TGTGCCAGCAGCGGGGTTTTGGGGACAGGGGATGAAAAACTGTTTTTT. It is translated as CASSGVLGTGDEKLFF.

The chain has TRBV7-6 and TRBJ2-1; possible D gene TRBD2, 6 bases. With 1 base removed from V and 4 bases from J, the gap between germline ends came to 11 bases. CDR1 and CDR2 (germline): SGHVS, FNYEAQ. This CDR3 comprises 15 residues. The CDR3 sequence is CASSLESGWYNEQFF. The CDR3 region has the DNA TGTGCCAGCAGCTTAGAAAGCGGGTGGTACAATGAGCAGTTCTTC.

V is TRBV6-4 and J is TRBJ1-2, with D perhaps matching TRBD1 (6 bases). Trimming removed 3 bases from V and 4 bases from J, with 12 bases in between. Per germline, CDR1 MRHNA and CDR2 SNTAGT. The CDR3 covers 14 residues. The CDR3, as DNA: TGTGCCAGCAGTGAAGGGTCAGGGGTCTATGGCTACACCTTC. Protein: CASSEGSGVYGYTF.

This chain uses TRBV9 with TRBJ2-1, with 9 bases matching TRBD2. Germline CDR1 reads SGDLS; CDR2 reads YYNGEE. CDR3 length: 15 residues. Trimming at V came to 3 bases and at J to 8 bases, leaving 9 bases not matched to a gene. In DNA form, the CDR3 reads TGTGCCAGCAGCGCCGCGGGGGGGCCTTGGGATGAGCAGTTCTTC. Protein product: CASSAAGGPWDEQFF.

The chain is built from TRBV7-2 and TRBJ1-2; D is possibly TRBD1 (5 bases). The CDR3 has 16 residues. Deletions cut 5 bases from V and 4 bases from J, with 20 bases between. The V gene's germline CDR1 is SGHTA and CDR2 FQGNSA. CDR3 in amino acids: CASSESARGVGYGYTF. The CDR3 DNA is TGTGCCAGCAGCGAAAGTGCCCGGGGGGTAGGCTATGGCTACACCTTC.